The 8 T cell receptor beta chains in this list originate from one sample, sequenced in a study of T cell responses to AZD1222 COVID-19 vaccine. Here immunoSEQ multiplex PCR was the method, and the copy in TCRdb shows in-frame clones only, minus some. The table shows fewer than 120,000 clones, with roughly 92% occurring only once. The input for sequencing was peripheral blood, taken 28 days after the second AZD1222 dose. These receptors were collected from an adult who received the AZD1222 COVID-19 vaccine.

This sequence joins TRBV4-2 and TRBJ1-2; 7 nucleotides line up with TRBD1. Losses at the gene ends were 4 bases for V and 0 bases for J; bases not matched to a gene: 8. The CDR3 contains 16 residues. From germline, CDR1 is LGHNA and CDR2 YNFKEQ. CDR3 loop: CASSLLRDSSNYGYTF. The CDR3 DNA sequence: TGTGCCAGCAGCCTTCTCCGGGACAGTTCTAACTATGGCTACACCTTC.

The chain combines TRBV6-2 or TRBV6-3 with TRBJ2-4; 8 bases map to TRBD1. CDR1 is MNHEY and CDR2 is SVGEGT in the germline V gene. Unmatched junction bases numbered 7, after V lost 5 bases and J lost 4 bases. The CDR3 runs to 15 residues. CDR3 DNA sequence: TGTGCCAGCAGTAGGAGCGGACAGGGAAAAAACATTCAGTACTTC. This gives the protein CASSRSGQGKNIQYF.

In its sample, this clone was seen a few times. This chain links TRBV3-1 (or the pseudogene TRBV3-2) with TRBJ2-7; TRBD1 agrees at 7 bases. The germline V gene encodes CDR1 LGHDT and CDR2 YNNKEL (reference sequence). The V segment lost 0 bases and the J segment 4 bases; nucleotides outside the gene matches: 9. The CDR3 loop spans 16 amino acids. Here the CDR3 DNA reads TGTGCCAGCAGCCAAGAAACACAGGGGATGGGGTACGAGCAGTACTTC. It yields the protein CASSQETQGMGYEQYF.

This chain uses TRBV28 with TRBJ2-7, with D unclear. The germline V gene encodes CDR1 MDHEN and CDR2 SYDVKM. V lost 6 bases, J lost 4 bases, and 19 bases lay in between. This CDR3 comprises 15 residues. CDR3 sequence: CASSRRRSWGYEQYF. CDR3 nucleotide sequence: TGTGCCAGCAGCCGAAGACGGAGCTGGGGTTACGAGCAGTACTTC.

The V call is TRBV5-1, the J call TRBJ2-3; tentative D call: TRBD2 (7 bases). CDR1 and CDR2 (germline): SGHRS, YFSETQ. The CDR3 sequence is 15 residues long. The germline V and J ends were trimmed by 6 bases and 4 bases, with 18 bases remaining between them. CDR3 coding DNA: TGCGCCAGCATCCCGGGGGCGGGAGTAGCAGATACGCAGTATTTT. Its translation is CASIPGAGVADTQYF.

The rearrangement uses TRBV1 and TRBJ2-5; TRBD2, the D gene given by the table, was not confirmed from the DNA. TRBV1 constitutes a pseudogene. The CDR3 spans 17 residues. As DNA, the CDR3 is TGCACCAGCAGCCAAGAATCCCCTAGCGGGGGGGAAGAGACCCAGTACTTC. Its protein product is CTSSQESPSGGEETQYF.

The chain has TRBV5-4 and TRBJ2-3, with 9 bases lining up with TRBD2. The CDR3 spans 16 residues. The germline V gene has CDR1 SGHNT and CDR2 YYREEE (reference sequence). Trimming removed 4 bases from V and 5 bases from J; junction bases left unmatched: 11. The CDR3 spells CASSPSGGGEKDTQYF. The CDR3 bases are TGTGCCAGCAGCCCCTCTGGCGGGGGGGAAAAAGATACGCAGTATTTT. The full variable domain, in which reference TRBV5-4 and TRBJ2-3 provide the parts outside the CDR3, is ETGVTQSPTHLIKTRGQQVTLRCSSQSGHNTVSWYQQALGQGPQFIFQYYREEENGRGNFPPRFSGLQFPNYSSELNVNALELDDSALYLCASSPSGGGEKDTQYFGPGTRLTVL.

The V gene is TRBV6-6, the J gene TRBJ2-2, with TRBD1 matching over 7 bases. Trimming at V came to 5 bases and at J to 2 bases, leaving 11 bases not matched to a gene. The length of the CDR3 is 17 residues. Germline values: CDR1 MNHNY, CDR2 SVGAGI (reference sequence). The CDR3 is CASSRIPTGINTGELFF. Here the CDR3 DNA reads TGTGCCAGCAGTCGCATACCGACAGGGATAAACACCGGGGAGCTGTTTTTT.